The 18 T cell receptor beta chains in this list originate from one sample, sequenced in a study of cytomegalovirus exposure and HLA in healthy donors. Amplification used 60 Vbeta primers and 13 Jbeta primers. TCRdb's copy holds only in-frame clones and misses some; the assay was immunoSEQ multiplex PCR. The sample contains about 250,000 clones, around 65% of which appear only once. Sequenced input: PBMCs. Source of these receptors: a female donor in good health and CMV-seronegative.

This chain uses TRBV29-1 with TRBJ2-5; weak D call: TRBD2 (5 bases). V shed 2 bases and J shed 5 bases, with 9 bases lying between them. Germline V CDR1 and CDR2: SQVTM, ANQGSEA. CDR3 length: 12 residues. Here the CDR3 DNA reads TGCAGCGTTGAAAGAGGGCAGGAGACCCAGTACTTC. Translating it yields CSVERGQETQYF.

The gene calls are TRBV5-8 and TRBJ2-5, with 7 nucleotides matching TRBD2. Germline values: CDR1 SGHTS, CDR2 YDEGEE. V lost 0 bases, J lost 0 bases, and 8 bases stayed unmatched. There are 17 residues in the CDR3. This CDR3 is CASSLGEAGLYQETQYF. The CDR3 DNA sequence: TGTGCCAGCAGCTTGGGAGAAGCGGGACTATACCAAGAGACCCAGTACTTC.

The J gene is TRBJ2-7, the V gene TRBV7-9, with a possible D match to TRBD1 (5 bases). The germline CDR1 and CDR2 sequences are SEHNR and FQNEAQ (reference sequence). There are 17 residues in the CDR3. Deletions cut 4 bases from V and 2 bases from J, with 21 bases between. The CDR3: CASSYGEGAFLAYEQYF. CDR3 DNA: TGTGCCAGCAGCTATGGGGAAGGGGCCTTCCTCGCCTACGAGCAGTACTTC.

The J gene is TRBJ2-7, the V gene TRBV14; D unclear. The CDR3 contains 14 residues. V was shortened by 1 base and J by 0 bases, with 7 bases between the two germline ends. CDR1 is SGHDN and CDR2 is FVKESK in the germline V gene. CDR3 protein: CASSQVASSYEQYF. The DNA of the CDR3 is TGTGCCAGCAGCCAAGTAGCCTCCTCCTACGAGCAGTACTTC.

J is TRBJ2-7 and V is TRBV11-3; TRBD2 might be the D (5 bases). The CDR3 covers 14 residues. Germline V gene lookup returns CDR1 SGHNT and CDR2 YENEEA. Trimming left V 3 bases short and J 6 bases short, with 15 bases between. CDR3 loop: CASSLVRQGSEQYF. CDR3 in DNA: TGTGCCAGCAGCTTGGTCAGACAAGGGAGCGAGCAGTACTTC.

The V and J genes are TRBV7-6 and TRBJ2-5; D is perhaps TRBD2 (5 bases). Trimming left V 5 bases short and J 2 bases short, with 9 bases between. The CDR3 is 13 residues long. CDR1 and CDR2 (germline): SGHVS, FNYEAQ. Written as DNA, the CDR3 is TGTGCCAGCAGCCTCCGGGGTCAAGAGACCCAGTACTTC. It translates to CASSLRGQETQYF. Complete variable domain (other parts from reference TRBV7-6 and TRBJ2-5): GAGVSQSPRYKVTKRGQDVALRCDPISGHVSLYWYRQALGQGPEFLTYFNYEAQQDKSGLPNDRFSAERPEGSISTLTIQRTEQRDSAMYRCASSLRGQETQYFGPGTRLLVL.

The chain joins TRBV28 to TRBJ1-4; D gene uncertain. The CDR3 totals 11 residues. Germline loops: CDR1 MDHEN, CDR2 SYDVKM. Trimming cost V 8 bases and J 7 bases, with 8 bases left between them. The CDR3 nucleotides are TGTGCCAGCGGTGAGGCTGAAAAACTGTTTTTT. Its protein is CASGEAEKLFF.

The rearrangement joins TRBV5-1 to TRBJ2-7; 12 bases agree with TRBD1. The V segment lost 4 bases and the J segment 3 bases; nucleotides outside the gene matches: 2. Germline V gene sequence: CDR1 SGHRS, CDR2 YFSETQ. The CDR3 consists of 14 residues. CDR3 nucleotides: TGCGCCAGCAGCGGGACAGGGGGCGGCTACGAGCAGTACTTC. Translating gives CASSGTGGGYEQYF.

Turning to this clone: One junction end disagrees with the germline gene, perhaps due to a read error. The chain links TRBV7-9 to TRBJ2-1; 8 bases match TRBD1. CDR1 is SEHNR, CDR2 FQNEAQ, per germline (reference sequence). This CDR3 spans 17 amino acids. The CDR3 DNA reads as TGTTCCAGCGGCCCGGGGACCGGGACAGGAATCATCGGTGAGCAGTTCTTC. Amino acid sequence: CSSGPGTGTGIIGEQFF. Supplemented by reference TRBV7-9 and TRBJ2-1, the full variable domain reads DTGVSQNPRHKITKRGQNVTFRCDPISEHNRLYWYRQTLGQGPEFLTYFQNEAQLEKSRLLSDRFSAERPKGSFSTLEIQRTEQGDSAMYLCSSGPGTGTGIIGEQFFGPGTRLTVL.

The chain employs TRBV6-4 and TRBJ1-2; tentatively, D is TRBD1 (6 bases). CDR1 is MRHNA and CDR2 is SNTAGT in the germline V gene. V lost 5 bases and J lost 7, with 14 bases in between. CDR3 length: 13 amino acids. In DNA, the CDR3 is TGTGCCAGCAGTCAAACAGGGCAGCGTGGCTACACCTTC. Translation: CASSQTGQRGYTF.

The CDR3 DNA is TGTGCCTGGAGGGGGACTAAACGATACGAGCAGTACTTC. Amino acids: CAWRGTKRYEQYF. V gene TRBV30 combines with J gene TRBJ2-7; 7 bases align to TRBD2. The CDR3 extends over 13 amino acids. Germline V lookup: CDR1 GTSNPN, CDR2 SVGIG (reference sequence). The V and J ends lost 3 bases and 4 bases, in that order; junction bases with no gene match: 6.

The V call is TRBV9, the J call TRBJ2-5; 7 bases are shared with TRBD1. Germline CDR1 reads SGDLS; CDR2 reads YYNGEE. The junction had 8 bases not matched to a gene; V was cut back by 4 bases and J by 5 bases. The CDR3 covers 14 residues. The CDR3 spells CASSNPSDRETQYF. The CDR3 bases are TGTGCCAGCAGCAACCCTTCGGACAGGGAGACCCAGTACTTC.

The chain recombines TRBV7-2 with TRBJ1-4; D possibly corresponds to TRBD1 (5 bases). Germline values: CDR1 SGHTA, CDR2 FQGNSA. The CDR3 totals 13 residues. V was clipped by 4 bases and J by 7 bases, with 10 bases between them. Here the CDR3 reads CASSSERGEKLFF. The CDR3, as DNA: TGTGCCAGCAGCTCAGAAAGGGGTGAAAAACTGTTTTTT.

The chain carries TRBV23-1 and TRBJ1-6; the D is unclear. TRBV23-1 is an ORF, and what it does is uncertain. V was clipped by 3 bases and J by 7 bases, with 13 bases between them. The CDR3 extends over 15 amino acids. CDR3: CASSQSPRFNSPLHF. The CDR3 DNA follows: TGCGCCAGCAGTCAGAGTCCCCGGTTCAATTCACCCCTCCACTTT.

This clone occurred once. V and J are TRBV6-1 and TRBJ2-7; D perhaps matches TRBD2 (6 bases). Between the trimmed V and J ends, which lost 7 bases and 4 bases, there was a span of 14 bases. CDR1 and CDR2 (germline): MNHNS, SASEGT. This CDR3 region has 13 residues. The CDR3 sequence is CASMAAGRYEQYF. The CDR3 region has the DNA TGTGCCAGCATGGCGGCGGGGAGGTACGAGCAGTACTTC.

The CDR3, as DNA: TGTGCCAGCAGTAGCCGGGGGGGTCGCGATCAGCCCCAGCATTTT. This codes for CASSSRGGRDQPQHF. The chain has TRBV6-5 and TRBJ1-5; perhaps TRBD1 as D (5 bases). V lost 5 bases and J lost 5, with 16 bases in between. The CDR3 spans 15 residues. From germline, CDR1 is MNHEY and CDR2 SVGAGI.

The rearrangement uses TRBV13 and TRBJ2-7, with 8 bases identical to TRBD1. The CDR3 loop spans 14 amino acids. Germline loops: CDR1 PRHDT, CDR2 FYEKMQ (reference sequence). V shed 6 bases and J 5 bases; nucleotides not matched to a gene: 9. CDR3 sequence: CASRRQGAKDEQYF. The CDR3, as DNA: TGTGCCAGCAGACGCCAGGGGGCAAAGGACGAGCAGTACTTC. Based on the CDR3 plus reference TRBV13 and TRBJ2-7, the full variable domain is AAGVIQSPRHLIKEKRETATLKCYPIPRHDTVYWYQQGPGQDPQFLISFYEKMQSDKGSIPDRFSAQQFSDYHSELNMSSLELGDSALYFCASRRQGAKDEQYFGPGTRLTVT.

The chain couples TRBV4-1 to TRBJ2-1, with 7 nucleotides matching TRBD1. Germline V CDR1 and CDR2: MGHRA, YSYEKL. Losses at the gene ends were 2 bases for V and 7 bases for J; bases not matched to a gene: 2. This CDR3 spans 13 amino acids. DNA for the CDR3: TGCGCCAGCAGCCAAACAGGGGTGAATGAGCAGTTCTTC. It yields the protein CASSQTGVNEQFF.